This passage covers 21 T cell receptor beta chains from one sample sequenced in a study of beta chain features in type 1 diabetes. No cognate antigen is known for these TCRs. The entirety of the isolated RNA underwent reverse transcription, so expressed TCRB transcripts were sequenced. The protocol was immunoSEQ multiplex PCR, while the TCRdb copy is restricted to in-frame clones and leaves out a portion. The sample lists about 160,000 clones, around 9% occurring once. Study observations and caveats: TCRB CDR3s were moderately but significantly shorter in Type 1 diabetes patients in all four CD4+ subsets.

Sequences were obtained from central memory CD4+ T cells from blood. The source of these receptors is a woman aged 25-40 years with type 1 diabetes.

The J gene is TRBJ2-1, the V gene TRBV18; the D gene is possibly TRBD1 (5 bases). Trimming removed 3 bases from V and 7 bases from J, with 13 bases in between. This CDR3 contains 14 residues. Germline loops: CDR1 KGHSH, CDR2 LQKENI. The CDR3: CASSPQGYGNEQFF. CDR3 in DNA: TGTGCCAGCTCACCCCAGGGCTATGGGAATGAGCAGTTCTTC.

The chain has TRBV9 and TRBJ2-5; TRBD2 might be the D (6 bases). Trimming took 2 bases from V and 4 from J, leaving 15 bases between them. Per the germline V gene, CDR1 is SGDLS and CDR2 is YYNGEE. CDR3 length: 15 residues. CDR3 in amino acids: CASSVGGIVGETQYF. CDR3 DNA: TGTGCCAGCAGCGTTGGCGGGATAGTAGGAGAGACCCAGTACTTC.

The rearrangement uses TRBV14 and TRBJ2-3, with TRBD1 as a possible D gene (5 bases). The germline V gene encodes CDR1 SGHDN and CDR2 FVKESK. The V end lost 4 bases, the J end lost 0 bases, and 20 bases lay between the germline ends. CDR3 length: 18 amino acids. The CDR3 coding sequence is TGTGCCAGCAGCCGTTATCGCTCAGGGTCAACTAGCACAGATACGCAGTATTTT. This translates into CASSRYRSGSTSTDTQYF.

The DNA of the CDR3 is TGTGCCAGCAGTGCCCCGGGACAGCAAGAGACCCAGTACTTC. Protein sequence: CASSAPGQQETQYF. V and J are TRBV6-5 and TRBJ2-5; 7 positions agree with TRBD1. With 5 bases clipped from V and 2 bases from J, the junction kept 5 bases outside the gene matches. The germline gives CDR1 MNHEY, CDR2 SVGAGI. The CDR3 runs to 14 residues.

This rearrangement joins TRBV5-1 to TRBJ2-5, with TRBD1 identical over 7 bases. Germline loops: CDR1 SGHRS, CDR2 YFSETQ. This CDR3 spans 12 amino acids. The ends lost 3 bases at V and 5 bases at J; junction bases unmatched: 1. In nucleotides, the CDR3 is TGCGCCAGCAGCTCGACAGGGGAGACCCAGTACTTC. Its protein product is CASSSTGETQYF. Complete variable domain (other parts from reference TRBV5-1 and TRBJ2-5): KAGVTQTPRYLIKTRGQQVTLSCSPISGHRSVSWYQQTPGQGLQFLFEYFSETQRNKGNFPGRFSGRQFSNSRSEMNVSTLELGDSALYLCASSSTGETQYFGPGTRLLVL.

The chain carries TRBV20-1 and TRBJ1-2; maybe TRBD1 (5 bases). V lost 6 bases, J lost 7 bases, and 12 bases lay in between. This CDR3 is 11 amino acids long. Germline V gene sequence: CDR1 DFQATT, CDR2 SNEGSKA (reference sequence). The CDR3 nucleotides read TGCAGTGCCCCTCCCAGGGTTGGCTACACCTTC. Translation gives CSAPPRVGYTF.

The chain combines TRBV4-1 with TRBJ2-7; 13 positions agree with TRBD2. This CDR3 is built from 13 residues. Germline V lookup: CDR1 MGHRA, CDR2 YSYEKL. Trimming cost V 0 bases and J 11 bases; bases outside gene matches: 1. The CDR3 nucleotides are TGCGCCAGCAGCCAAGAGGGGACTAGCGGGGAGTACTTC. Translated, it gives CASSQEGTSGEYF.

CDR3 amino acids: CATSKREWLETQYF. Here the CDR3 DNA reads TGTGCCACCAGCAAGCGGGAGTGGCTCGAGACCCAGTACTTC. The chain employs TRBV15 and TRBJ2-5; 8 nucleotides match TRBD2. The J segment lost 5 bases and the V segment lost 4 bases, leaving 6 bases of the junction unmatched. This CDR3 has 14 residues. In germline, CDR1 is LNHNV, CDR2 YYDKDF (reference sequence).

The CDR3 sequence is CASSPTSGRLEQYF. CDR3 bases: TGTGCCAGCTCACCAACTAGCGGGAGGCTCGAGCAGTACTTC. The V call is TRBV18, the J call TRBJ2-7; the match to TRBD2 covers 12 bases. The V gene end was trimmed by 2 bases and the J gene end by 6 bases; junction bases not matched to a gene: 2. The CDR3 contains 14 residues. Germline V lookup: CDR1 KGHSH, CDR2 LQKENI.

This clone was detected only a few times. This chain connects TRBV6-5 to TRBJ2-7; 8 bases agree with TRBD1. Trimming removed 7 bases from V and 1 base from J; junction bases left unmatched: 3. Germline CDR1 reads MNHEY; CDR2 reads SVGAGI. The CDR3 totals 13 residues. CDR3 sequence (DNA): TGTGCCAGCACTCGGACAGGGTCCTACGAGCAGTACTTC. Its protein product is CASTRTGSYEQYF.

This clone was found a few times. The chain has TRBV7-3 and TRBJ2-1; no reliable D call. Germline values: CDR1 SGHTA, CDR2 FQGTGA. The CDR3 is 14 amino acids. Trimming left V 5 bases short and J 4 bases short, with 12 bases between. The CDR3 region is CASSPPGSYNEQFF. CDR3 coding DNA: TGTGCCAGCAGCCCCCCCGGGTCATACAATGAGCAGTTCTTC.

This clone was detected a few times. J is TRBJ2-7 and V is TRBV4-1; 8 nucleotides agree with TRBD1. Unmatched junction bases numbered 4, after V lost 5 bases and J lost 4 bases. In germline, CDR1 is MGHRA, CDR2 YSYEKL. The CDR3 consists of 13 residues. The CDR3 loop reads CASSYGQGYEQYF. DNA of the CDR3: TGCGCCAGCAGCTACGGACAGGGATACGAGCAGTACTTC.

V and J are TRBV7-9 and TRBJ1-1; D uncertain. Trimming took off 5 bases at V and 0 bases at J, with 13 bases between the two ends. The germline V gene encodes CDR1 SEHNR and CDR2 FQNEAQ (reference sequence). The CDR3 is 15 residues long. The CDR3 here is CASSPQRALNTEAFF. In DNA, the CDR3 is TGTGCCAGCAGCCCGCAACGAGCCTTGAACACTGAAGCTTTCTTT. Based on the CDR3 plus reference TRBV7-9 and TRBJ1-1, the full variable domain is DTGVSQNPRHKITKRGQNVTFRCDPISEHNRLYWYRQTLGQGPEFLTYFQNEAQLEKSRLLSDRFSAERPKGSFSTLEIQRTEQGDSAMYLCASSPQRALNTEAFFGQGTRLTVV.

V usage is TRBV28 and J usage is TRBJ2-7, with a weak D call TRBD1 (6 bases). CDR3 length equals 15 residues. Germline V lookup: CDR1 MDHEN, CDR2 SYDVKM. V lost 6 bases, J lost 0 bases, and 15 bases lay in between. CDR3 amino acids: CASSTTWTASYEQYF. The CDR3 DNA reads TGTGCCAGCAGCACTACCTGGACAGCCTCCTACGAGCAGTACTTC.

This clone occurred a few times. This rearrangement joins TRBV4-3 to TRBJ2-5, with D perhaps matching TRBD2 (6 bases). The CDR3 is made up of 15 amino acids. With 0 bases removed from V and 5 bases from J, the gap between germline ends came to 13 bases. Per the germline V gene, CDR1 is LGHNA and CDR2 is YSLEER. The CDR3 DNA reads TGCGCCAGCAGCCAAGATGGGGCAGGAGGGGAGACCCAGTACTTC. Protein product: CASSQDGAGGETQYF.

This clone was counted ten times or more. The V gene is TRBV4-1, the J gene TRBJ2-5; 9 nucleotides line up with TRBD1. After removal of 3 bases from V and 5 bases from J, the junction contained 10 bases not matched to a gene. Germline-derived CDR1 and CDR2 are MGHRA and YSYEKL. The CDR3 is 16 residues long. CDR3 DNA: TGCGCCAGCAGCCATCATCCCGGGACAGGGCGGGAGACCCAGTACTTC. This encodes CASSHHPGTGRETQYF.

This clone was seen a few times. This sequence joins TRBV7-8 and TRBJ2-7, with D hard to call. Trimming removed 4 bases from V and 6 bases from J, with 13 bases in between. CDR1 is SGHVS and CDR2 is FQNEAQ in the germline V gene. The CDR3 spans 13 residues. The CDR3 DNA is TGTGCCAGCAGCTCTACGATCTACAGCGAGCAGTACTTC. It encodes CASSSTIYSEQYF.

The genes are TRBV4-1 and TRBJ1-1, with 8 bases that match TRBD1. Germline CDR1 and CDR2: MGHRA and YSYEKL. CDR3 length: 15 residues. Trimming at V came to 4 bases and at J to 2 bases, leaving 6 bases not matched to a gene. CDR3 in amino acids: CASSLGQGANTEAFF. The CDR3 DNA sequence: TGCGCCAGCAGCCTAGGACAGGGAGCCAACACTGAAGCTTTCTTT.

This clone has just a few counts. The chain is built from TRBV5-4 and TRBJ1-1, with 7 bases matching TRBD1. CDR1 is SGHNT, CDR2 YYREEE, per germline (reference sequence). With 4 bases clipped from V and 10 bases from J, the junction kept 7 bases outside the gene matches. The CDR3 has 12 residues. The CDR3 bases are TGTGCCAGCAGCCGAGACAGGGATGGAGCTTTCTTT. Its translation is CASSRDRDGAFF.

In this sample, this clone turned up a few times. The chain recombines TRBV16 with TRBJ2-7, with 9 positions matching TRBD1. The CDR3 consists of 14 residues. In germline, CDR1 is KGHSY, CDR2 FQNENV. V gave up 5 bases and J gave up 5 bases; unmatched junction bases: 7. The CDR3 nucleotides read TGTGCCAGCAGCAAGGGACAGGGTAGGCACGAGCAGTACTTC. It yields the protein CASSKGQGRHEQYF.

There are many counts of this clone. The genes are TRBV10-3 and TRBJ2-1, with TRBD2 matching 14 bases. Per the germline V gene, CDR1 is ENHRY and CDR2 is SYGVKD. J was trimmed by 7 bases and V by 6 bases; bases with no gene match: 5. The CDR3 has 15 residues. CDR3 loop: CAISAGLAGANEQFF. CDR3 DNA sequence: TGTGCCATCAGCGCGGGACTAGCGGGAGCAAATGAGCAGTTCTTC.